Below, one TCR beta chain is given with its context. The target of this receptor is not known. The record has no base qualities; no much larger clone is one base away. The germline V gene sets CDR1 to SNHLY and CDR2 to FYNNEI. V is pared back by 5 bases and J by 6 bases, with 11 bases lying between the germline termini. The CDR3, from cysteine to phenylalanine, totals 12 residues. Only CDR3 DNA is held: 36 bases, read in frame from base 1. What this sample's time point label stands for: cycle 2 day 1 (C2D1) of nivolumab. Every trial patient had relapsed after autologous stem cell transplantation, and cohorts A, B and C differed in prior brentuximab vedotin exposure. A total of roughly 60 patients with relapsed/refractory classical Hodgkin lymphoma made up the trial cohort, and each patient's best overall response was complete response, partial response or progressive disease. Single-agent nivolumab was administered to trial patients in the multi-cohort phase II CheckMate 205 trial. An independent review committee assessed best overall response by applying the 2007 International Working Group response criteria. PBMCs from the trial were collected at three points: immediately before nivolumab initiation (C1D1), and during therapy at cycle 2 day 1 and cycle 4 day 1. Peripheral blood was collected in 8 mL Vacutainer Cell Preparation Tubes, from which PBMCs were isolated by centrifugation and then cryopreserved.

These data are taken from a study of PD-1 blockade in classical Hodgkin lymphoma (dated by TCRdb to the early 2020s). Describing the broader study: Nivolumab dosing was 3 mg/kg intravenously every 2 weeks, continuing until either disease progression or unacceptable toxicity. To define a peripheral blood immune signature of response to PD-1 blockade in classical Hodgkin lymphoma, the study combined TCR beta sequencing with CyTOF. The paper as a whole reports these results and caveats: CD4+ but not CD8+ TCR diversity rose significantly by C4D1 (p=0.0027 vs p=0.16), most apparent in complete responders (p=0.02). The study covered only a single clinical trial cohort, and the causes of the repertoire differences, possibly disease activity or prior therapy, were still not defined. Lower diversity was observed in patients in whom nivolumab was started less than 1 year after ASCT, and these patients were excluded from later analyses so that confounding by immune reconstitution would be avoided. Baseline TCR diversity was reported to be lower in newly diagnosed patients than in healthy donors and to be lower still in relapsed/refractory patients. Trial patients with a complete response had baseline diversity similar to that of newly diagnosed patients, while partial responders and progressors had significantly lower diversity.

The Qiagen DNeasy kit was used to extract genomic DNA from unsorted PBMCs and from the negatively selected CD4+ and CD8+ fractions. TCR beta CDR3 regions were amplified by immunoSEQ multiplex PCR using primers annealing to V and J segments. A synthetic immune receptor repertoire was used to minimize amplification bias, and remaining bias was computationally removed after sequencing. From the authors' description of their analysis: Repertoire diversity was quantified as the Shannon entropy index using custom Python scripts. The unsorted, CD4+ and CD8+ repertoires were each analyzed separately, with the exception of combined analyses, where CD4+ and CD8+ sequences were merged in silico. Clonal expansion was defined as at least a 2-fold frequency increase after treatment relative to C1D1, with a pseudocount of 0.5 for undetected baseline clones. Singleton clones were defined as clones with 0 or 1 copy at C1D1, and non-singleton clones were defined as clones with 2 or more copies. Clones expanded in unsorted samples were annotated as CD4+, CD8+ or unknown by matching protein sequences in sorted samples from the same patient. Wilcoxon tests on paired samples were used to test changes in diversity from C1D1 to C4D1. TCRdb carries this immuneACCESS record with in-frame sequences only. Its versions omit some clonotypes, under half of them owing to an unresolved V gene in the studies checked, with the rest unexplained. The D gene and trimming were derived from the DNA, and the V and J assignments and clone size from that table. The sample records 95,000 to 120,000 clones, approximately 90% of which are singletons. Of the sample, 15% to 20% is held by the ten largest clones.

Sequencing used peripheral blood mononuclear cells (PBMCs), obtained before the second cycle of nivolumab. This receptor was identified in a human donor with classical Hodgkin lymphoma. The chain joins TRBV2 to TRBJ2-7, and perhaps TRBD1 as D gene, on 6 matching bases. The DNA sequence is given as TGTGCCAGCAGTCTGGACAGAGTCGAGCAGTACTTC. This yields the protein CASSLDRVEQYF.